This TCR beta chain derives from a study of blood T cell repertoires in COVID-19 (dated by TCRdb to the early 2020s). For the wider study: Samples covering the acute and convalescent phases of COVID-19 were provided by collaborators in the United States, Italy and Spain. Sample metadata almost always included a de-identified subject ID, COVID-19 status, age in years and sex. Deeply sampled blood TCRbeta repertoires from subjects exposed to, actively infected with, or recovered from COVID-19 were included in the dataset. HLA class I and class II types, where available, came from metadata supplied by the sample provider rather than from assay-based typing. The material from the prospective study consisted of cDNA or gDNA derived from T cells, B-cell-depleted T cells, or PBMCs. The repertoires were released in a freely available public database intended as a resource for research on the immune response to SARS-CoV-2. The samples were drawn from two sources: the first 160 participants of the ongoing ImmuneRACE study, and about 1,300 subjects contributed by 6 global collaborators. Overall study outcomes, separate from this receptor: How much clinical and demographic metadata was included differed by source and by participant, and the metadata was provided uncurated.

TCRbeta CDR3 regions were amplified from genomic DNA using the immunoSEQ Assay, a bias-controlled multiplex PCR. For the original study's pipeline: Nucleated cell counts per sample were estimated from amplification of reference gene primers within the assay. To quantify the absolute abundance of each unique TCRbeta CDR3 rearrangement, sequence reads were collapsed and filtered. For each sample, productive Simpson clonality was calculated as the square root of Simpson's diversity index across productive rearrangements. TCRdb stores this immuneACCESS table with in-frame sequences only. Part of the clones is absent; in the studies checked, under half of the shortfall reflects unresolved V genes, and no reason is known for the rest. That table furnishes V, J and clone size, whereas the DNA furnished D and trimming. The sample yields 84,000 or so clones; less than 85% were counted once. Clones ranked in the top ten supply roughly a fifth of the sample.

Whole blood was collected in K2EDTA tubes by collaborating institutions according to the institutions' own protocols. For TCRbeta analysis, collaborators shipped samples as frozen whole blood, isolated PBMCs, or DNA extracted from either of those sample types. Concerning this clone itself: Its antigen remains unidentified. Base qualities are missing; no much larger clone stands one base away.

V is trimmed back by 5 bases and J by 8 bases, and the junction contains 14 bases that no gene match accounts for. The CDR3 goes from the cysteine to the phenylalanine over 18 residues. CDR3 DNA only is kept here, 54 bases in frame from base 1. CDR1 and CDR2 were assigned from the germline V gene as SGHAT and FQNNGV. This sequence was found in a woman older than 75 with acute or convalescent COVID-19. The source material was peripheral blood. The chain is encoded by TRBV11-2 joined to TRBJ2-3, with 15 middle bases fitting TRBD2. The CDR3 in this case is CASSPGLAGGGIQGTQYF. DNA sequence: TGTGCCAGCAGCCCGGGACTAGCGGGGGGTGGCATCCAGGGTACGCAGTATTTT.